This TCR beta chain was sequenced for a study of cytotoxic CD8 clonotypes in ibrutinib-treated CLL. Overall study context: Of a cohort that held ten to twelve relapsed/refractory and roughly 14 treatment-naive patients, around 18 were IGHV unmutated. It was after a median 12 months of treatment, range 6 to 36, that response samples were taken. Samples averaged roughly 280,000 productive templates and tens of thousands of productive rearrangements.

Produced via immunoSEQ multiplex PCR; TCRdb's table is partial and in-frame only. The profile shows about 300,000 clones, roughly two thirds of them singletons. To note about this clone: Antigen: not known.

Points from the study as a whole: Under therapy, public clonotypes either contracted or stayed stable, and they were uncommon.

This TCR derives from a human donor with chronic lymphocytic leukemia. The material sequenced was PBMCs, taken after 36 months of ibrutinib treatment.

The CDR3 region is CASSFGGPNQPQHF. The CDR3 DNA sequence: TGTGCCAGCAGTTTCGGGGGACCCAATCAGCCCCAGCATTTT. This rearrangement joins TRBV27 to TRBJ1-5, with a weak D call TRBD1 (5 bases). This CDR3 spans 14 amino acids. Trimming left V 3 bases short and J 3 bases short, with 9 bases between. Germline-derived CDR1 and CDR2 are MNHEY and SMNVEV (reference sequence).